This paragraph reports one TCR beta chain. Per the authors' pipeline: Amplified reference gene primers provided the basis for estimating nucleated cell counts. Assay: immunoSEQ multiplex PCR; the TCRdb copy retains only in-frame clones and omits some. That table furnishes V, J and clone size, whereas the DNA furnished D and trimming. The profile shows some 250,000 clones, about four fifths of them singletons. This entry belongs to a study of blood T cell repertoires in COVID-19. The wider study: Whether acute or convalescent, the COVID-19 samples came from the United States, Italy and Spain. The analysed material was cDNA or gDNA that came from T cells, B-cell-depleted T cells, or PBMCs.

The germline V and J ends were trimmed by 2 bases and 0 bases, with 11 bases remaining between them. The CDR3 covers 16 residues. Germline lookup yields CDR1 KGHSH and CDR2 LQKENI. Sequencing was done on a sample of peripheral blood. The V and J genes are TRBV18 and TRBJ1-5; possibly TRBD1 for D (5 bases). The sequence was obtained from a man aged 35 to 55 with active or convalescent COVID-19. The CDR3 region has the DNA TGTGCCAGCTCACCATATATAGGGGATAGCAATCAGCCCCAGCATTTT. Translating gives CASSPYIGDSNQPQHF.